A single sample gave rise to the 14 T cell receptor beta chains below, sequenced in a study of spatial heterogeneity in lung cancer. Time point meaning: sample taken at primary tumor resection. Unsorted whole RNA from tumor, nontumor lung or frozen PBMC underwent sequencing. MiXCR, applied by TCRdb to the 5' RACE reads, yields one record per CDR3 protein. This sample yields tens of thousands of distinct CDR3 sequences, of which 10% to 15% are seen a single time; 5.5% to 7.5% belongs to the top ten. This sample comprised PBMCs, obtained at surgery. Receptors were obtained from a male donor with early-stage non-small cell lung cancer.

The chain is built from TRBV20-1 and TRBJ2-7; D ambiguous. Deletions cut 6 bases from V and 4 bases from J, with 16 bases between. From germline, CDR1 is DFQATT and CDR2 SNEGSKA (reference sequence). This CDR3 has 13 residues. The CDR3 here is CSARLPVTYEQYF. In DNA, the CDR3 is TGCAGTGCGCGACTCCCCGTGACTTACGAGCAGTACTTC.

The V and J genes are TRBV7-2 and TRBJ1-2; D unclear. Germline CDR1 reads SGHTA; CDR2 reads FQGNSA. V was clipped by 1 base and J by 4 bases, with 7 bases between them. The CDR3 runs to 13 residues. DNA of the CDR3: TGTGCCAGCAGCTTAGGACGTTCCTATGGCTACACCTTC. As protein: CASSLGRSYGYTF.

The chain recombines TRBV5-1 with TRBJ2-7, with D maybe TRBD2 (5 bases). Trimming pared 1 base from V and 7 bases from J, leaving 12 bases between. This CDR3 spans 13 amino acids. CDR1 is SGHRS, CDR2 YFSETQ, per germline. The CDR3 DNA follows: TGCGCCAGCAGCTTGAAGCGGTACGATGAGCAGTACTTC. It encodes CASSLKRYDEQYF. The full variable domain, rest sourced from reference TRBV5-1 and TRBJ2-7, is KAGVTQTPRYLIKTRGQQVTLSCSPISGHRSVSWYQQTPGQGLQFLFEYFSETQRNKGNFPGRFSGRQFSNSRSEMNVSTLELGDSALYLCASSLKRYDEQYFGPGTRLTVT.

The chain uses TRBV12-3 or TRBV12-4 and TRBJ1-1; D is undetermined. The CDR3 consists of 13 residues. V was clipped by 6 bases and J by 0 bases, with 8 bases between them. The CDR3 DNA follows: TGTGCCAGCAGGCAACGGATGAACACTGAAGCTTTCTTT. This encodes CASRQRMNTEAFF.

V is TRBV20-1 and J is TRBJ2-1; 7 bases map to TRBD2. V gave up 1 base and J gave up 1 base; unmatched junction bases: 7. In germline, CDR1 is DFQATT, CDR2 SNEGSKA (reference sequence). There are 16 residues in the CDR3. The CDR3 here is CSARAPGLTSYNEQFF. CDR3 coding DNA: TGCAGTGCTAGAGCTCCGGGACTAACTTCCTACAATGAGCAGTTCTTC.

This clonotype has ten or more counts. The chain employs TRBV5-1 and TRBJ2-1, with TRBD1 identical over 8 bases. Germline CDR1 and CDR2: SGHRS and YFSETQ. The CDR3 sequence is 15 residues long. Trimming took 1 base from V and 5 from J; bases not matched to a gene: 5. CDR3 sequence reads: CASSLLGQGHNEQFF. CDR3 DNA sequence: TGCGCCAGCAGCTTGCTAGGACAGGGTCACAATGAGCAGTTCTTC.

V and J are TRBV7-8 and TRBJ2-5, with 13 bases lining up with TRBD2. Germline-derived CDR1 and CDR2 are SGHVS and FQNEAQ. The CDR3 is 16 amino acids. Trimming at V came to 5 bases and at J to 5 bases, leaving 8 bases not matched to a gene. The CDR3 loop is CASSPGLAGAKETQYF. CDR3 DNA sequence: TGTGCCAGCAGCCCTGGACTAGCGGGGGCGAAGGAGACCCAGTACTTC.

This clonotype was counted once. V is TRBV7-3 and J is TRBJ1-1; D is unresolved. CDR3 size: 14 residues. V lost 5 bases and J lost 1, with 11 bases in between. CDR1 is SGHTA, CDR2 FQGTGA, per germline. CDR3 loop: CASSKHASNTEAFF. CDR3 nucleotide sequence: TGTGCCAGCAGCAAGCACGCCTCGAACACTGAAGCTTTCTTT. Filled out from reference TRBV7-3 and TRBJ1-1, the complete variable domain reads GAGVSQTPSNKVTEKGKYVELRCDPISGHTALYWYRQSLGQGPEFLIYFQGTGAADDSGLPNDRFFAVRPEGSVSTLKIQRTERGDSAVYLCASSKHASNTEAFFGQGTRLTVV.

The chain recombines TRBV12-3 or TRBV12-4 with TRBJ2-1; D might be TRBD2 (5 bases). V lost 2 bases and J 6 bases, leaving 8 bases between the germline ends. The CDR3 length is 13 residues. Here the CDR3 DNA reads TGTGCCAGCAGTTTACATAGCGCCAATGAGCAGTTCTTC. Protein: CASSLHSANEQFF.

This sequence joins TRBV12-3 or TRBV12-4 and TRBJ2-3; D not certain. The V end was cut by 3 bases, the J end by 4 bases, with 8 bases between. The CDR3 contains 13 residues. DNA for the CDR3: TGTGCCAGCAGTTTTAGGGCGGCAGATACGCAGTATTTT. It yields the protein CASSFRAADTQYF.

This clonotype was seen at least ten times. The CDR3 loop is CSVEFLGETQYF. CDR3 nucleotides: TGCAGCGTTGAGTTTTTGGGGGAGACCCAGTACTTC. The chain employs TRBV29-1 and TRBJ2-5; D not certain. Trimming took off 3 bases at V and 5 bases at J, with 10 bases between the two ends. This CDR3 is built from 12 residues. CDR1 is SQVTM, CDR2 ANQGSEA, per germline. Drawing the rest from reference TRBV29-1 and TRBJ2-5, the complete variable domain is SAVISQKPSRDICQRGTSLTIQCQVDSQVTMMFWYRQQPGQSLTLIATANQGSEATYESGFVIDKFPISRPNLTFSTLTVSNMSPEDSSIYLCSVEFLGETQYFGPGTRLLVL.

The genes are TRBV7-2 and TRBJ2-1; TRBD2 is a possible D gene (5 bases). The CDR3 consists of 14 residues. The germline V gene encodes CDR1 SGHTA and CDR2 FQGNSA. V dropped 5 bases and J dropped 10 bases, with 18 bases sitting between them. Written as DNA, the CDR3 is TGTGCCAGCAGCCTGGCACGCTTAGCGCACGAGCAGTTCTTC. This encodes CASSLARLAHEQFF.

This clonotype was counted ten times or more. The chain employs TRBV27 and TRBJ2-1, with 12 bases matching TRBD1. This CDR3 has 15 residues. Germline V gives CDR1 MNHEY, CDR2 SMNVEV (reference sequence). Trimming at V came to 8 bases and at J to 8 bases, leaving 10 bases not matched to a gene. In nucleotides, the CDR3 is TGTGCCAGCTATTCCGGGACAGGGGGCTTGGATGAGCAGTTCTTC. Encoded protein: CASYSGTGGLDEQFF.

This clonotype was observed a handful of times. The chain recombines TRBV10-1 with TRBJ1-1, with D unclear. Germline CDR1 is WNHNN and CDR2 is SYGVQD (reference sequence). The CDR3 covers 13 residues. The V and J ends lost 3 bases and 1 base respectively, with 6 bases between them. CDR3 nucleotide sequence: TGCGCCAGCAGTGAATTCCAGAACACTGAAGCTTTCTTT. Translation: CASSEFQNTEAFF.